The rows below give T cell receptor beta chains drawn from one sample of a study of CXCR3-negative and CXCR3-positive naive CD8 T cells. TCRdb derives one entry per CDR3 protein from the 5' RACE reads, leaving out DNA. The sample has some 130,000 distinct CDR3 sequences, and its top ten clones hold under 0.5%. The sample taken for sequencing was naive CXCR3- CD8+ T cells from blood. The receptors stem from a human donor in good health. Some clones in this sample may be carry-over from other donors' samples. CDR3s include the opening cysteine and the closing phenylalanine or tryptophan.

>TRBJ2-2|TRBV12-3/TRBV12-4
CASANTGELFF
>TRBJ2-1|TRBV5-1
CASSLAEVSGVYNEQFF
>TRBJ2-3|TRBV20-1
CSARSYTTGLLLRTDTQYF
>TRBJ1-4|TRBV28
CASSATSGWGEKLFF
>TRBJ2-3|TRBV7-9
CASSTGTGSGYF
>TRBJ1-1|TRBV7-9
CASSLEQGGVNTEAFF
>TRBJ1-1|TRBV7-9
CASSLNQGTEAFF
>TRBJ2-5|TRBV28
CASSLGIAGGPSETQYF
>TRBJ2-7|TRBV7-2
CASSPYPGGRSSYEQYF
>TRBJ2-5|TRBV3-1
CATTGDGETQYF
>TRBJ2-7|TRBV27
CASSLSSDYEQYF
>TRBJ2-1|TRBV6-2/TRBV6-3
CASSYGVSGRANEQFF
>TRBJ2-7|TRBV5-1
CASSLGAAAEQYF
>TRBJ1-1|TRBV9
CASSVEDSEGNTEAFF
>TRBJ2-2|TRBV28
CASSELAGMRGGELFF
>TRBJ2-7|TRBV6-5
CASSPGQGLSYEQYF
>TRBJ1-2|TRBV7-9
CASSLVGANYGYTF
>TRBJ2-7|TRBV21-1
CASSKALWGTSFHYYEQYF
>TRBJ2-1|TRBV28
CASSSLTGPLRDEQFF
>TRBJ2-5|TRBV5-4
CASSLAGTAETQYF
>TRBJ2-7|TRBV28
CASSFTIAGVDMDEQYF
>TRBJ2-1|TRBV5-1
CASKWTGELNEQFF
>TRBJ1-2|TRBV7-8
CASSLQGSDYGYTF
>TRBJ1-1|TRBV6-6
CASSYHIMSTEAFF
>TRBJ2-5|TRBV10-3
CAISKIPTSGDINQETQYF